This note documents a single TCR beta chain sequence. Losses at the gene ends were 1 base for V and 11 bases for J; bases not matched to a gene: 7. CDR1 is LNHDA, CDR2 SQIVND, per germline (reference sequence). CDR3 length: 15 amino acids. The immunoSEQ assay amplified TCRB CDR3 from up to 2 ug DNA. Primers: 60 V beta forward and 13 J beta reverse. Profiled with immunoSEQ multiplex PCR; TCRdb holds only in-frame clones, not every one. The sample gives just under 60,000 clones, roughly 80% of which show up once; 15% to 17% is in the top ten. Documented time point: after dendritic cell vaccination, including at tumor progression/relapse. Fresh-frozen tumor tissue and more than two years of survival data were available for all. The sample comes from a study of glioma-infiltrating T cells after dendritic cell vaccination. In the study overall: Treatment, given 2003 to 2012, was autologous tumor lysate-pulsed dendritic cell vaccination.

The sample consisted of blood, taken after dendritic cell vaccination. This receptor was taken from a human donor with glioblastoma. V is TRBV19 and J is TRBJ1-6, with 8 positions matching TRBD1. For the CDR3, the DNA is TGTGCCAGTAGTATAGCTTGGACAGGGAGTACACCCCTCCACTTT. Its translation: CASSIAWTGSTPLHF. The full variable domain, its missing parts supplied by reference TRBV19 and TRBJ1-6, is DGGITQSPKYLFRKEGQNVTLSCEQNLNHDAMYWYRQDPGQGLRLIYYSQIVNDFQKGDIAEGYSVSREKKESFPLTVTSAQKNPTAFYLCASSIAWTGSTPLHFGNGTRLTVT.